This TCR beta chain was identified during a study of HIV-infected patients and healthy controls (dated by TCRdb to 2013 to 2016). Broadly, across the study: After three months of therapy, CD4 counts in about 90% of the 16 patients increased to a modest but significant degree while remaining below normal ranges. CD8 counts did not change consistently during early therapy, while the CD4:CD8 ratio increased slightly. After a further year of therapy, viral load was undetectable in all patients, having already become undetectable in most of the 16 patients by the second bleed. Relative to controls, total CDR3 counts per chain did not differ significantly, and patients lacked overall T-cell lymphocytopenia. The question the study tested was whether immune perturbation and reconstitution could be captured by deep TCR repertoire sequencing of small blood samples from HIV patients.

The paper's findings and limits, for the study overall: Slight age and sex profile differences between the study cohorts did not explain the observed diversity differences. Compared with controls, HIV-infected patients showed significantly different mean usage of eight alpha and eight beta V genes. HIV-associated CDR3s exhibited a significant reduction in frequency during therapy, whereas CMV-associated CDR3s exhibited no significant change, although the majority increased in frequency. Only sixteen HIV-infected individuals were processed, which the authors considered a major limit on how widely the findings apply. Unequal numbers of distinct sequences between patients and controls complicated comparisons, and size-matching overweighted rare events from HIV-infected data. In the study, no determination of donor HLA types was made. In size-matched repertoire data, the apparent post-therapy recovery of the Gini index in HIV-infected patients was not replicated. Pairing of alpha and beta chains was not determined in the samples. HIV-infected repertoires had significantly higher mean Gini indices than controls, possibly reflecting oligoclonality. MAIT cell alpha-chain CDR3s were present at high frequency in healthy controls but severely depleted in HIV+ repertoires. The dynamics of distinct T-cell subpopulations could not be separated, and sequencing depth was restricted, because whole blood was used. Healthy control repertoires showed roughly threefold more distinct CDR3s and higher Shannon diversity than untreated HIV+ repertoires. By Jaccard index and by the count of highly shared sequences, healthy controls shared more CDR3s between individuals than HIV+ patients did.

Whole blood was used without cell fractionation, so the repertoire reflected all unsorted peripheral T cells. For RNA extraction, less than 3 ml of peripheral blood was drawn into Tempus tubes. HIV-infected adults not yet given antiretroviral therapy and scheduled to start treatment were recruited, and the first sixteen eligible patients underwent processing. Patients were deemed ineligible for enrollment if they had febrile or AIDS-related illness, tumors, hepatitis B or C coinfection, immunomodulatory therapy, recent vaccination or treatment interruptions. The TURBO-DNase kit was used to remove leftover genomic DNA, and GLOBINclear was used to deplete globin mRNA. Just before antiretroviral therapy was started, pretreatment blood was collected from HIV-infected patients. Including cysteine and phenylalanine, the CDR3 has 13 amino acids. Solely the CDR3 DNA is kept, with 39 bases framed from the first base. The germline ends are 14 bases apart after V is trimmed by 1 base and J by 11 bases. CDR1 and CDR2 are drawn from the germline V gene: SGHTA, FQGNSA.

On this clonotype: Its antigen remains unidentified. Per-base qualities were not stored, and no clone one base away is much larger.

400 to 650 ng RNA was reverse transcribed with SuperScript III using primers against the alpha and beta constant regions. Separate alpha and beta chain libraries were made by chain-specific third strand synthesis with multiplexing indices. In the protocol, all rearrangements within a chain were amplified with a single primer pair so that primer bias was avoided, and molecular barcodes were added to each cDNA molecule. Purified cDNA was ligated with T4 RNA Ligase 1 onto a 5' RACE adapter bearing a random hexamer and the SP2 sequencing primer site. The authors primed second strand synthesis from the SP2 site with Phusion polymerase and used slow temperature ramps to favor optimal annealing. Each molecule's 12-nucleotide barcode consisted of two random hexamer sequences, both added before amplification and joined together. P5 and P7 adapter elements plus a second index were added in a short first PCR, which was followed by a roughly 23-cycle amplification PCR with P5s and P7 primers. In total the libraries went through roughly 30 PCR cycles, after which the libraries were quantified on a Qubit, sized on a Bioanalyzer, and diluted to approximately 4.2 nM. Sequencing of the normalized libraries was done on an Illumina MiSeq using 2 x 250 paired-end kits. MinElute columns were the means by which the reverse transcription reactions were cleaned up, and the reactions were eluted into approximately 9.2 ul Tris-Cl. The adapter ligations were run for 23 hours at 16 degrees C, and AMPure XP beads at a 1:1 ratio were afterwards used to clean them. The source study handled its data this way. Demultiplexed FASTQ files were processed with a modified Decombinator that output V, J, insert and barcode information. Sequences sharing a barcode but differing from the dominant sequence were discarded as errors, and barcodes clustered at Levenshtein distance 3 were counted to estimate original cDNA molecules. The R packages ineq, vegan, igraph and RCytoscape were used for downstream analyses, with IMGT nomenclature and CDR3 definitions applied. V gene usage was calculated across distinct sequences, with every TCR tallied a single time to avoid skew from clonal expansion. Unique CDR3 amino acid sequences within a donor were connected in similarity networks whenever two sequences differed by a single Levenshtein edit. In the repertoires, a search was made for a compiled set of published HIV-specific CDR3s (roughly 92 alpha, 650 to 750 beta) and CMV-specific CDR3s (about 13 alpha, 250 or so beta). Random subsampling to size-matched repertoires showed patients' decreased diversity was not caused by their lower sequence numbers. Through fastp at Q25 and MiXCR, TCRdb rebuilt clones from the public reads, retaining in-frame beta chains. Entries are consolidated by CDR3 protein sequence, retaining the most common genes and DNA. TCRdb's processing, not the study's, gives the V and J calls here. This sample lists 7,000 to 8,500 distinct CDR3 sequences; around 8.3% were detected once. The ten biggest clones cover approximately 10% of the sample.

The clonotype was recovered from an adult with HIV infection. This sequence uses TRBV7-2 and TRBJ1-1, with no confident D gene call. Material: blood, obtained before antiretroviral therapy. At the DNA level, the sequence is TGTGCCAGCAGCTTAGACGCCGTGGCTGTGGCTTTCTTT. The resulting protein is CASSLDAVAVAFF.